The 7 T cell receptor beta chains below come from one sample, sequenced in a study of blood T cell repertoires in COVID-19. Profiled with immunoSEQ multiplex PCR; TCRdb holds only in-frame clones, not every one. The data contain fewer than 450,000 clones, less than 95% of them singletons. Input material: PBMCs or T cells enriched from blood (not recorded which). Receptors were obtained from a young man who had recovered from COVID-19.

This chain uses TRBV5-1 with TRBJ1-4; a possible D gene is TRBD1 (6 bases). V lost 4 bases, J lost 4 bases, and 11 bases lay in between. The germline V gene has CDR1 SGHRS and CDR2 YFSETQ. The CDR3 runs 14 residues. The CDR3 loop reads CASSPGQSNEKLFF. The CDR3 DNA is TGCGCCAGCAGCCCCGGACAGAGTAATGAAAAACTGTTTTTT.

This CDR3 reads CASSHSDGGYNSPLHF. The CDR3 DNA reads TGTGCCAGCAGCCATTCGGACGGGGGCTATAATTCACCCCTCCACTTT. V is TRBV7-2 and J is TRBJ1-6; weak D call: TRBD1 (5 bases). The V gene's germline CDR1 is SGHTA and CDR2 FQGNSA. Trimming took off 5 bases at V and 3 bases at J, with 14 bases between the two ends. The CDR3 sequence is 16 residues long.

The chain employs TRBV5-1 and TRBJ2-7; 11 bases align to TRBD1. The CDR3 is 14 residues long. In germline, CDR1 is SGHRS, CDR2 YFSETQ. After removal of 4 bases from V and 6 bases from J, the junction contained 6 bases not matched to a gene. The CDR3 spells CASSEGQGAIEQYF. In DNA, the CDR3 is TGCGCCAGCAGCGAAGGACAGGGGGCTATCGAGCAGTACTTC.

The chain is built from TRBV7-9 and TRBJ2-5; no reliable D call. The CDR3 is 13 residues long. V was cut by 5 bases and J by 1 base, with 8 bases left in between. Germline V lookup: CDR1 SEHNR, CDR2 FQNEAQ (reference sequence). The CDR3 sequence is CASSRSAQETQYF. CDR3 sequence (DNA): TGTGCCAGCAGCCGGTCCGCCCAAGAGACCCAGTACTTC.

The chain links TRBV7-6 to TRBJ2-7, with TRBD2 as a possible D gene (5 bases). The V gene lost 7 bases and the J gene lost 1 base, with 20 bases spanning the gap. Germline CDR1 reads SGHVS; CDR2 reads FNYEAQ. The CDR3 length is 16 residues. This chain's CDR3 is CASTPRPGEGSYEQYF. Here the CDR3 DNA reads TGTGCCAGCACCCCCCGACCGGGCGAGGGTTCCTACGAGCAGTACTTC.

V is TRBV27 and J is TRBJ2-2; a possible D gene is TRBD2 (5 bases). This CDR3 has 17 amino acids. The germline V gene encodes CDR1 MNHEY and CDR2 SMNVEV (reference sequence). Trimming cost V 3 bases and J 0 bases, with 14 bases left between them. The CDR3 sequence: CASSFGGQAPNTGELFF. DNA for the CDR3: TGTGCCAGCAGTTTCGGCGGGCAGGCGCCGAACACCGGGGAGCTGTTTTTT.

In this sample, this clone turned up once. The chain uses TRBV7-9 and TRBJ2-3; maybe TRBD2 (5 bases). CDR1 is SEHNR, CDR2 FQNEAQ, per germline (reference sequence). CDR3 length equals 15 residues. V lost 1 base, J lost 1 base, and 9 bases lay in between. The CDR3 is CASSLGTLRTDTQYF. CDR3 nucleotides: TGTGCCAGCAGCTTAGGGACTCTTCGCACAGATACGCAGTATTTT.